Listed here is a single TCR beta chain. Measured with immunoSEQ multiplex PCR; TCRdb has only the in-frame clones, and not every one. The table has some 180,000 clones, 85% to 95% seen once; the top ten hold 1% to 1.5%. These data are taken from a study of T cell responses to AZD1222 COVID-19 vaccine. Germline CDR1 is GTSNPN and CDR2 is SVGIG (reference sequence). The CDR3 consists of 12 residues. The V gene lost 2 bases and the J gene lost 2 bases, with 7 bases spanning the gap. Material: peripheral blood, obtained on day 0 of AZD1222 vaccination. This clonotype originated in an adult in good health. The chain recombines TRBV30 with TRBJ2-7; maybe TRBD2 (5 bases). The CDR3 is CAWSPGTYEQYF. CDR3 bases: TGTGCCTGGAGTCCCGGGACCTACGAGCAGTACTTC.